The sequence of this T cell receptor (beta chain) was determined in a study of Ad26.COV2.S vaccination and SARS-CoV-2 variants. About the study: COV1001, an Ad26.COV2.S trial, supplied this vaccine-arm donor. Once or twice, 56 days apart, Ad26.COV2.S was delivered intramuscularly. Findings and caveats of the study: It is possible that the TCR breadth and depth analyses underestimated the total T cell responses.

Treatment in this sample: over 15 received Ad26.COV2.S at low or high dose, single or two shots; 5 received placebo; per-sample allocation not given. It was on day 63 after the first vaccine or placebo injection that samples were taken. Whoever gave the sample was an adult aged 18-55 years in Boston. Sequenced by immunoSEQ multiplex PCR; TCRdb stores in-frame clones only, minus some. This table holds approximately 300,000 clones, about 82% found once. CDR3 size: 15 residues. The germline CDR1 and CDR2 sequences are MGHRA and YSYEKL. V lost 3 bases to trimming and J lost 2 bases; unmatched junction nucleotides: 6. Worth noting for this clone: What it recognizes is unknown.

Sequenced here: peripheral blood, sampled in a trial of Ad26.COV2.S vaccine versus placebo. The TCR was taken from a person aged 18 to 59 who received the Ad26.COV2.S COVID-19 vaccine or a placebo. The chain has TRBV4-1 and TRBJ2-5; 7 nucleotides agree with TRBD1. The CDR3 nucleotides are TGCGCCAGCAGCCATTCCGGGACAGCACAAGAGACCCAGTACTTC. This encodes CASSHSGTAQETQYF.